This T cell receptor (beta chain) originates from a study of human CD8 memory T cell subsets. Study observations and caveats: The sequencing covered T cell receptor beta chains alone. In the comparison of repertoires, stem-like memory and precursor exhausted T cells overlapped only minimally. For stem-like memory and precursor exhausted T cells, diversity was similarly high, which was not true of effector memory cells.

Germline V CDR1 and CDR2: SQVTM, ANQGSEA. The CDR3 is 13 amino acids. UMI-labeled 5' RACE yielded the TCR beta libraries. In the authors' methods: TCR beta libraries each contained 3,000 to 18,000 functional CDR3 beta clonotypes. TCRdb re-analyzed the 5' RACE reads; it lists each CDR3 protein once, without DNA. TCRdb, not the original authors, processed these V and J calls. The table lists roughly 10,000 distinct CDR3 sequences. This clonotype is deemed medium-sized by its frequency. The antigen remains unidentified. Sequenced sample: CD8+ T cells from PBMCs. The sequence was obtained from a human donor in good health. The rearrangement joins TRBV29-1 to TRBJ2-2. The CDR3 here is CSVEDEVTGELFF.